Below, 11 T cell receptor beta chains from the same sample are listed, as sequenced in a study of shared clonotypes between healthy human individuals. Produced via immunoSEQ multiplex PCR; TCRdb's table is partial and in-frame only. The table shows approximately 1.9 million clones, with around 93% occurring only once. Naive CD8 cells, CD45RO-negative and positively selected for CCR7, excluded terminally differentiated effector memory CD45RA+ cells. Sequencing was carried out using naive CD8+ T cells from PBMCs. All receptors derive from a man younger than 35 in good health. Some clones in this sample may be carry-over from other donors' samples.

This clone was picked up one time. The gene calls are TRBV10-3 and TRBJ1-2; D might be TRBD1 (5 bases). The CDR3 is 16 amino acids. V was shortened by 6 bases and J by 2 bases, with 19 bases between the two germline ends. The germline CDR1 and CDR2 sequences are ENHRY and SYGVKD. The CDR3 is CAISAPDRTTNYGYTF. The CDR3 DNA follows: TGTGCCATCAGCGCCCCTGACCGGACAACCAACTATGGCTACACCTTC.

The V call is TRBV4-2, the J call TRBJ2-2; 7 bases map to TRBD2. Unmatched junction bases numbered 9, after V lost 5 bases and J lost 3 bases. Germline values: CDR1 LGHNA, CDR2 YNFKEQ. The length of the CDR3 is 16 residues. DNA of the CDR3: TGTGCCAGCAGCTTCTGGGCGGGAGCGGACACCGGGGAGCTGTTTTTT. This gives the protein CASSFWAGADTGELFF.

The count of this clone is one. This chain connects TRBV5-8 to TRBJ1-2; no clear D. CDR3 size: 13 residues. Looked up from germline, CDR1 is SGHTS and CDR2 is YDEGEE. The germline V and J ends were trimmed by 7 bases and 0 bases, with 10 bases remaining between them. CDR3 sequence (DNA): TGTGCCAGCGGACTCGCCGCTAACTATGGCTACACCTTC. Its protein is CASGLAANYGYTF.

This rearrangement joins TRBV10-3 to TRBJ2-5; 11 nucleotides line up with TRBD2. The CDR3 has 15 residues. With 10 bases clipped from V and 3 bases from J, the junction kept 10 bases outside the gene matches. Per the germline V gene, CDR1 is ENHRY and CDR2 is SYGVKD. The CDR3 reads CASRLAGHSEETQYF. As DNA, the CDR3 is TGTGCCAGCCGACTAGCGGGACATTCCGAAGAGACCCAGTACTTC.

A word on this clone: This sample also contains other DNA sequences that code for the same CDR3. The V call is TRBV7-9, the J call TRBJ2-7; no clear D gene. Deletions cut 5 bases from V and 7 bases from J, with 12 bases between. CDR1 and CDR2 from the germline V gene are SEHNR and FQNEAQ (reference sequence). The CDR3 loop spans 12 amino acids. The CDR3 loop reads CASSPLGNEQYF. CDR3 sequence (DNA): TGTGCCAGCAGCCCTCTAGGGAATGAGCAGTACTTC.

This clone was seen more than once but under ten times. DNA for the CDR3: TGTGCCAGTATTGGGCAGGGGGCGGGTAATGAGCAGTTCTTC. It codes for CASIGQGAGNEQFF. The V and J genes are TRBV19 and TRBJ2-1; TRBD1 matches 8 bases. Per the germline V gene, CDR1 is LNHDA and CDR2 is SQIVND (reference sequence). Trimming cost V 7 bases and J 7 bases; bases outside gene matches: 9. CDR3 size: 14 residues.

The chain combines TRBV25-1 with TRBJ2-1, with D uncertain. Per germline, CDR1 MGHDK and CDR2 SYGVNS. With 1 base removed from V and 0 bases from J, the gap between germline ends came to 10 bases. The CDR3 has 16 residues. The CDR3 protein is CASSELKISSYNEQFF. In nucleotides, the CDR3 is TGTGCCAGCAGTGAATTAAAAATTAGCTCCTACAATGAGCAGTTCTTC.

This sequence joins TRBV9 and TRBJ2-7; 7 bases fit TRBD2. J was trimmed by 3 bases and V by 0 bases; bases with no gene match: 6. The CDR3 is 15 residues long. Germline values: CDR1 SGDLS, CDR2 YYNGEE. The CDR3 loop is CASSVGETSSYEQYF. The CDR3, as DNA: TGTGCCAGCAGCGTAGGGGAGACTAGCAGCTACGAGCAGTACTTC.

J is TRBJ2-1 and V is TRBV27; possibly TRBD2 for D (5 bases). V lost 0 bases, J lost 8 bases, and 14 bases lay in between. Per the germline V gene, CDR1 is MNHEY and CDR2 is SMNVEV (reference sequence). The CDR3 covers 15 residues. This CDR3 is CASSLSAGGSYEQFF. The CDR3 nucleotides read TGTGCCAGCAGTTTATCTGCGGGTGGGTCATATGAGCAGTTCTTC.

This rearrangement joins TRBV7-6 to TRBJ2-1; 9 bases are a match to TRBD1. CDR1 and CDR2 from the germline V gene are SGHVS and FNYEAQ. The CDR3 consists of 15 residues. The V segment lost 2 bases and the J segment 8 bases; nucleotides outside the gene matches: 7. CDR3 in DNA: TGTGCCAGCAGCTTAAGTGGGACAGGGCTCTATGAGCAGTTCTTC. This sequence encodes CASSLSGTGLYEQFF.

V and J are TRBV9 and TRBJ2-1, with 7 bases matching TRBD2. The CDR3 extends over 16 amino acids. CDR1 and CDR2 (germline): SGDLS, YYNGEE. With 0 bases clipped from V and 9 bases from J, the junction kept 12 bases outside the gene matches. CDR3 sequence: CASSVGLASFVGEQFF. As DNA, the CDR3 is TGTGCCAGCAGCGTAGGACTAGCTAGCTTCGTTGGTGAGCAGTTCTTC.